The next 5 T cell receptor beta chains were all read from a single sample in a study of shared clonotypes between healthy human individuals. Generated by immunoSEQ multiplex PCR, the TCRdb table keeps only in-frame clones and is missing some. Among some 1.4 million clones listed, approximately 97% were seen once. What was sequenced was naive CD4+ T cells sorted from blood. Subset reported: CD45RA+ positively selected. The receptors here all came from a man between 25 and 39 years old in good health.

Points on this clone: The same CDR3 is also encoded by other DNA sequences in this sample. V and J are TRBV2 and TRBJ2-3; D remains unclear. The CDR3 totals 12 residues. The V end lost 8 bases, the J end lost 2 bases, and 8 bases lay between the germline ends. Germline-derived CDR1 and CDR2 are SNHLY and FYNNEI. The CDR3 DNA is TGTGCCAGCTCTGCGGTCACAGATACGCAGTATTTT. Amino acid sequence: CASSAVTDTQYF.

The rearrangement joins TRBV2 to TRBJ1-5; D unresolved. Between the trimmed V and J ends, which lost 3 bases and 0 bases, there was a span of 9 bases. Germline-derived CDR1 and CDR2 are SNHLY and FYNNEI. The CDR3 length is 15 residues. CDR3 in DNA: TGTGCCAGCAGTGAGAACGGTCATAGCAATCAGCCCCAGCATTTT. Its protein is CASSENGHSNQPQHF. Supplemented by reference TRBV2 and TRBJ1-5, the full variable domain reads EPEVTQTPSHQVTQMGQEVILRCVPISNHLYFYWYRQILGQKVEFLVSFYNNEISEKSEIFDDQFSVERPDGSNFTLKIRSTKLEDSAMYFCASSENGHSNQPQHFGDGTRLSIL.

CDR3 in DNA: TGTGCCACCAGCCGCGGGCCCTCTGGAAACACCATATATTTT. This gives the protein CATSRGPSGNTIYF. The chain links TRBV15 to TRBJ1-3; D is unclear. The CDR3 runs to 14 residues. The germline V gene encodes CDR1 LNHNV and CDR2 YYDKDF (reference sequence). Trimming removed 5 bases at V and 0 bases at J, with 8 bases between.

The chain uses TRBV7-8 and TRBJ2-5, with unresolved D. V was shortened by 0 bases and J by 7 bases, with 9 bases between the two germline ends. From germline, CDR1 is SGHVS and CDR2 FQNEAQ. This CDR3 has 13 amino acids. In DNA form, the CDR3 reads TGTGCCAGCAGCTTAGCGAACTTGGGGACCCAGTACTTC. Translated: CASSLANLGTQYF.

The J gene is TRBJ2-7, the V gene TRBV6-9; D gene uncertain. The CDR3 loop spans 14 amino acids. Trimming stripped 7 bases from V and 0 bases from J, with 13 bases between. CDR1 and CDR2 from the germline V gene are MNHGY and SVAAGI. CDR3 in DNA: TGTGCCAGCAACATCAGCTGGAGCTCCTACGAGCAGTACTTC. Its protein product is CASNISWSSYEQYF.